Following are 28 T cell receptor beta chains from one sample sequenced in a study of CD8 T cells in ankylosing spondylitis. One entry per CDR3 protein results from TCRdb running MiXCR on the 5' RACE reads. Among 300,000 to 400,000 distinct CDR3 sequences, 20% to 25% were seen once, and the ten largest hold about 12%. The sequencing sample was made of blood, either unsorted or a sorted T cell fraction (not recorded which). These receptors all stem from a male donor with ankylosing spondylitis or in good health (not recorded which).

The gene calls are TRBV27 and TRBJ2-7, with D perhaps TRBD1 or TRBD2 (6 bases each). Germline CDR1 and CDR2: MNHEY and SMNVEV (reference sequence). The V and J ends lost 5 bases and 6 bases respectively, with 17 bases between them. CDR3 length equals 14 residues. The CDR3 DNA follows: TGTGCCAGCAGTCCCTCGTTGGGGGGCCGCGAGCAGTACTTC. Its translation: CASSPSLGGREQYF.

This clonotype has more than one count but fewer than ten. The chain is built from TRBV4-1 and TRBJ1-4; D uncertain. The CDR3 consists of 15 residues. V was shortened by 1 base and J by 0 bases, with 6 bases between the two germline ends. Germline V CDR1 and CDR2: MGHRA, YSYEKL. CDR3 sequence: CASSQVVTTNEKLFF. Here the CDR3 DNA reads TGCGCCAGCAGCCAAGTGGTAACAACTAATGAAAAACTGTTTTTT.

The chain couples TRBV7-3 to TRBJ2-7; maybe TRBD2 (6 bases). CDR3 size: 15 residues. Per germline, CDR1 SGHTA and CDR2 FQGTGA. V was clipped by 4 bases and J by 0 bases, with 13 bases between them. This chain's CDR3 is CASSWDGGSSYEQYF. The CDR3 DNA sequence: TGTGCCAGCAGCTGGGATGGGGGGAGCTCCTACGAGCAGTACTTC.

The genes are TRBV5-1 and TRBJ2-5; D is uncertain. Germline V gene lookup returns CDR1 SGHRS and CDR2 YFSETQ. With 4 bases removed from V and 2 bases from J, the gap between germline ends came to 15 bases. The CDR3 is made up of 15 amino acids. CDR3 amino acids: CASSPRPALQETQYF. The CDR3, as DNA: TGCGCCAGCAGCCCCCGCCCGGCTCTACAAGAGACCCAGTACTTC. Combining the CDR3 with reference TRBV5-1 and TRBJ2-5 gives the whole variable domain KAGVTQTPRYLIKTRGQQVTLSCSPISGHRSVSWYQQTPGQGLQFLFEYFSETQRNKGNFPGRFSGRQFSNSRSEMNVSTLELGDSALYLCASSPRPALQETQYFGPGTRLLVL.

The table lists this clonotype with many counts. The chain has TRBV6-1 and TRBJ2-7, with 12 positions matching TRBD1. After removal of 5 bases from V and 3 bases from J, the junction contained 5 bases not matched to a gene. CDR1 MNHNS and CDR2 SASEGT come from the germline V gene. CDR3 length: 15 amino acids. Written as DNA, the CDR3 is TGTGCCAGCAGTCTAGGGACAGGGGGCATCTACGAGCAGTACTTC. Protein product: CASSLGTGGIYEQYF.

The V call is TRBV13, the J call TRBJ2-4; D may be TRBD1 or TRBD2 (6 bases each). CDR3 length: 15 residues. From germline, CDR1 is PRHDT and CDR2 FYEKMQ (reference sequence). The V end was cut by 1 base, the J end by 3 bases, with 10 bases between. CDR3 protein: CASSLAGGGKNIQYF. In nucleotides, the CDR3 is TGTGCCAGCAGCTTAGCTGGAGGGGGCAAAAACATTCAGTACTTC.

This clonotype was seen more than once but under ten times. V and J are TRBV29-1 and TRBJ2-7, with a tentative D call TRBD2 (6 bases). The CDR3 has 14 amino acids. CDR1 and CDR2 (germline): SQVTM, ANQGSEA. Trimming stripped 7 bases from V and 7 bases from J, with 23 bases between. CDR3 sequence reads: CSALEPGLPSEQYF. CDR3 coding DNA: TGCAGCGCGTTGGAACCGGGACTTCCATCGGAGCAGTACTTC.

The genes are TRBV2 and TRBJ2-4; the D gene could be TRBD1 or TRBD2 (5 bases each). The V gene's germline CDR1 is SNHLY and CDR2 FYNNEI. Trimming cost V 2 bases and J 15 bases, with 17 bases left between them. The CDR3 is made up of 13 amino acids. DNA of the CDR3: TGTGCCAGCAGTGAAAGGGGCAGGGTGGGGAGGTACTTC. It is translated as CASSERGRVGRYF. The variable domain in full, with the rest retrieved from reference TRBV2 and TRBJ2-4, is EPEVTQTPSHQVTQMGQEVILRCVPISNHLYFYWYRQILGQKVEFLVSFYNNEISEKSEIFDDQFSVERPDGSNFTLKIRSTKLEDSAMYFCASSERGRVGRYFGAGTRLSVL.

This clonotype occurred once. J is TRBJ2-1 and V is TRBV2; the match to TRBD1 covers 10 bases. Looked up from germline, CDR1 is SNHLY and CDR2 is FYNNEI. The CDR3 extends over 15 amino acids. Trimming removed 7 bases from V and 1 base from J; junction bases left unmatched: 4. CDR3 bases: TGTGCCAGCAAGAGGACAGGGGGGTCCTACAATGAGCAGTTCTTC. Translated, it gives CASKRTGGSYNEQFF.

This clonotype was detected a few times. The chain carries TRBV10-1 and TRBJ2-5; TRBD1 aligns across 11 bases. This CDR3 region has 14 residues. The germline V gene encodes CDR1 WNHNN and CDR2 SYGVQD (reference sequence). V shed 9 bases and J 2 bases; nucleotides not matched to a gene: 5. The CDR3 is CARRRDRGQETQYF. Here the CDR3 DNA reads TGCGCCAGGAGAAGGGACAGGGGGCAAGAGACCCAGTACTTC.

This clonotype has more than one count but fewer than ten. The gene calls are TRBV11-2 and TRBJ2-5, with D possibly matching TRBD1 (5 bases). This CDR3 comprises 13 residues. Per the germline V gene, CDR1 is SGHAT and CDR2 is FQNNGV. Trimming took 0 bases from V and 9 from J, leaving 11 bases between them. CDR3 sequence reads: CASSLDWGRAQYF. The CDR3 DNA sequence: TGTGCCAGCAGCTTAGATTGGGGCCGAGCCCAGTACTTC. The whole variable domain, filled in from reference TRBV11-2 and TRBJ2-5, reads EAGVAQSPRYKIIEKRQSVAFWCNPISGHATLYWYQQILGQGPKLLIQFQNNGVVDDSQLPKDRFSAERLKGVDSTLKIQPAKLEDSAVYLCASSLDWGRAQYFGPGTRLLVL.

In DNA, the CDR3 is TGCAGCGTTGAAGGCAGCGGGGGCTACGAGCAGTACTTC. As protein: CSVEGSGGYEQYF. V and J are TRBV29-1 and TRBJ2-7, with 8 bases that match TRBD2. Looked up from germline, CDR1 is SQVTM and CDR2 is ANQGSEA. The CDR3 totals 13 residues. J lost 3 bases, V lost 1 base, and 2 bases had no gene match.

This clonotype occurred a few times. The chain has TRBV12-3 or TRBV12-4 and TRBJ2-7; D is uncertain. The CDR3 sequence is 12 residues long. Trimming removed 3 bases from V and 7 bases from J, with 10 bases in between. CDR3: CASSLDPMEQYF. CDR3 DNA: TGTGCCAGCAGTTTGGACCCCATGGAGCAGTACTTC.

The chain combines TRBV11-2 with TRBJ1-1; tentative D call: TRBD1 (6 bases). Germline V gene lookup returns CDR1 SGHAT and CDR2 FQNNGV. The V end was cut by 8 bases, the J end by 7 bases, with 17 bases between. The CDR3 loop spans 13 amino acids. Written as DNA, the CDR3 is TGTGCCAGCCGACCGGGGGGGCAGATTGAAGCTTTCTTT. Its translation is CASRPGGQIEAFF.

J is TRBJ1-4 and V is TRBV5-6; D is unclear. CDR3 length: 16 amino acids. Trimming removed 4 bases at V and 0 bases at J, with 13 bases between. Germline V lookup: CDR1 SGHDT, CDR2 YYEEEE. This CDR3 reads CASSPRAQATNEKLFF. The CDR3 DNA reads as TGTGCCAGCAGCCCGCGGGCTCAAGCAACTAATGAAAAACTGTTTTTT.

The V call is TRBV13, the J call TRBJ1-2; D may be TRBD1 (5 bases). V shed 3 bases and J shed 4 bases, with 15 bases lying between them. CDR3 size: 15 residues. CDR1 PRHDT and CDR2 FYEKMQ come from the germline V gene (reference sequence). CDR3 protein: CASSFGTDLFYGYTF. CDR3 nucleotides: TGTGCCAGCAGCTTCGGGACTGATCTTTTCTATGGCTACACCTTC.

This clonotype showed up just a few times. This chain joins TRBV5-5 and TRBJ2-1, with D unclear. The ends were cut back, 2 bases at V and 0 bases at J, with 9 bases in the middle. CDR1 and CDR2 from the germline V gene are SGHKS and YYEKEE (reference sequence). The CDR3 contains 15 residues. Here the CDR3 reads CASSLEDSSYNEQFF. DNA of the CDR3: TGTGCCAGCAGCTTAGAGGATAGCTCCTACAATGAGCAGTTCTTC.

The V and J genes are TRBV2 and TRBJ1-1; no clear D. The CDR3 runs to 10 residues. Trimming cost V 10 bases and J 0 bases, with 3 bases left between them. The germline gives CDR1 SNHLY, CDR2 FYNNEI. This chain's CDR3 is CAIMNTEAFF. CDR3 bases: TGTGCCATTATGAACACTGAAGCTTTCTTT. Full variable domain (outside the CDR3, taken from reference TRBV2 and TRBJ1-1): EPEVTQTPSHQVTQMGQEVILRCVPISNHLYFYWYRQILGQKVEFLVSFYNNEISEKSEIFDDQFSVERPDGSNFTLKIRSTKLEDSAMYFCAIMNTEAFFGQGTRLTVV.

This chain uses TRBV3-1 with TRBJ2-1; 7 nucleotides line up with TRBD2. Germline CDR1 is LGHDT and CDR2 is YNNKEL (reference sequence). The V and J ends lost 3 bases and 8 bases, in that order; junction bases with no gene match: 16. The CDR3 totals 17 residues. CDR3 DNA: TGTGCCAGCAGCCATCCCCTAGCGGACCGACCCCGGCATGAGCAGTTCTTC. Translating it yields CASSHPLADRPRHEQFF.

The rearrangement links TRBV29-1 to TRBJ2-7; D might be TRBD1 or TRBD2, each matching 5 bases. The CDR3 length is 13 residues. Germline CDR1 SQVTM, CDR2 ANQGSEA. V lost 6 bases, J lost 2 bases, and 14 bases lay in between. CDR3 sequence reads: CSVLGVTTYEQYF. The CDR3 coding sequence is TGCAGCGTGTTGGGGGTTACGACCTACGAGCAGTACTTC.

This clonotype occurred a few times. The gene calls are TRBV12-3 or TRBV12-4 and TRBJ2-3, with D perhaps matching TRBD2 (6 bases). Trimming stripped 2 bases from V and 1 base from J, with 10 bases between. The CDR3 is 15 residues long. The CDR3 nucleotides read TGTGCCAGCAGTTTATGGGGCGGGGGCACAGATACGCAGTATTTT. Translation gives CASSLWGGGTDTQYF.

The gene calls are TRBV6-5 and TRBJ1-2; no clear D. The CDR3 consists of 14 residues. Trimming removed 0 bases at V and 3 bases at J, with 8 bases between. Germline V gives CDR1 MNHEY, CDR2 SVGAGI. CDR3 sequence reads: CASSYSIGDYGYTF. In DNA, the CDR3 is TGTGCCAGCAGTTACTCGATTGGGGACTATGGCTACACCTTC.

In its sample, this clonotype was seen a few times. This rearrangement joins TRBV29-1 to TRBJ1-4; D unresolved. Germline V gene data show CDR1 as SQVTM and CDR2 as ANQGSEA. V lost 7 bases to trimming and J lost 5 bases, with 14 bases between them. This CDR3 has 13 amino acids. The CDR3 loop is CSAWAPGNEKLFF. In DNA, the CDR3 is TGCAGCGCCTGGGCTCCGGGGAATGAAAAACTGTTTTTT.

The chain couples TRBV4-1 to TRBJ2-7; tentatively, D is TRBD1 or TRBD2 (5 bases each). Trimming left V 8 bases short and J 5 bases short, with 19 bases between. The CDR3 loop spans 14 amino acids. The germline V gene encodes CDR1 MGHRA and CDR2 YSYEKL. The CDR3 reads CASGPGPSRNEQYF. The CDR3 nucleotides read TGCGCCAGCGGACCGGGGCCCTCTCGGAACGAGCAGTACTTC.

The chain uses TRBV12-3 or TRBV12-4 and TRBJ1-2; TRBD1 matches 7 bases. Trimming cost V 7 bases and J 1 base; bases outside gene matches: 6. The CDR3 contains 14 residues. The CDR3 loop reads CASTRDSYNYGYTF. The CDR3 nucleotides read TGTGCCAGCACCAGGGACAGTTATAACTATGGCTACACCTTC.

V is TRBV12-3 or TRBV12-4 and J is TRBJ2-5, with a possible D match to TRBD2 (5 bases). This CDR3 is 11 amino acids long. V was cut by 8 bases and J by 12 bases, with 16 bases left in between. For the CDR3, the DNA is TGTGCCAGCGGAGGTGGACTCCAGAAGTACTTC. It codes for CASGGGLQKYF.

This clonotype was seen just once. V is TRBV12-3 or TRBV12-4 and J is TRBJ2-7; 7 bases are a match to TRBD1. Trimming removed 5 bases from V and 2 bases from J; junction bases left unmatched: 6. CDR3 length equals 14 residues. This chain's CDR3 is CASSTTGPTYEQYF. The CDR3, as DNA: TGTGCCAGCAGTACGACAGGGCCCACCTACGAGCAGTACTTC.

This clonotype was found a few times. The gene calls are TRBV29-1 and TRBJ1-1; 10 bases agree with TRBD1. The V and J ends lost 6 bases and 7 bases, in that order; junction bases with no gene match: 8. The CDR3 has 13 amino acids. The germline V gene encodes CDR1 SQVTM and CDR2 ANQGSEA. The CDR3 reads CSVPDRGSNEAFF. In DNA form, the CDR3 reads TGCAGCGTCCCGGACAGGGGGTCCAATGAAGCTTTCTTT.